The 18 T cell receptor beta chains reported below all come from one sample, sequenced in a study of monozygotic twins with inflammatory bowel disease. Each CDR3 protein gets one entry in TCRdb, which reprocessed the 5' RACE reads and gives no DNA. This table lists about 300,000 distinct CDR3 sequences. Sample: blood. The receptors were sampled from a human donor with ulcerative colitis or Crohn's disease, or a healthy co-twin of an affected twin (not recorded which).

CDR3 loop: CASSRPTGSGETQYF. V usage is TRBV7-9 and J usage is TRBJ2-5; the D gene TCRdb calls, TRBD1, cannot be checked with no DNA. Per the germline V gene, CDR1 is SEHNR and CDR2 is FQNEAQ (reference sequence). The CDR3 has 15 residues.

The chain has TRBV5-1 and TRBJ2-7; TCRdb reports TRBD2, a call that lacks DNA to check it against. Per the germline V gene, CDR1 is SGHRS and CDR2 is YFSETQ. The CDR3 length is 15 residues. CDR3 in amino acids: CANSSGLAGDYEQYF.

J is TRBJ2-2 and V is TRBV4-2; TCRdb's D call, TRBD1, is unchecked because there is no DNA. Germline CDR1 is LGHNA and CDR2 is YNFKEQ. There are 18 residues in the CDR3. The CDR3 loop is CASSQVKQGSGNTGELFF.

The chain uses TRBV5-6 and TRBJ2-7; the TCRdb call, TRBD2, lacks DNA for checking. Germline CDR1 is SGHDT and CDR2 is YYEEEE. This CDR3 spans 14 amino acids. The CDR3 reads CASSLDSRAVGQYF.

V and J are TRBV28 and TRBJ2-6. The CDR3 has 15 residues. Germline values: CDR1 MDHEN, CDR2 SYDVKM. The CDR3 loop reads CASSSTGVGANVLTF.

CDR3 residues: CASMGPGGTYNSPLHF. This sequence joins TRBV7-9 and TRBJ1-6; TCRdb's D call of TRBD1 is untestable without DNA. CDR1 is SEHNR, CDR2 FQNEAQ, per germline (reference sequence). The CDR3 has 16 amino acids.

The chain couples TRBV18 to TRBJ2-5; TCRdb proposes TRBD2, but this gene call is untestable without DNA. The CDR3 length is 17 residues. Germline CDR1 is KGHSH and CDR2 is LQKENI. CDR3 sequence reads: CASSTNGGSLPQETQYF.

This chain joins TRBV5-1 and TRBJ2-7; the D call of TRBD2 rests on TCRdb alone, since no DNA is present to check it. Germline assignment: CDR1 SGHRS and CDR2 YFSETQ. This CDR3 has 17 amino acids. The CDR3 reads CASSVPGTSGGAYEQYF.

This chain uses TRBV9 with TRBJ2-1; as DNA is missing, the TRBD2 call by TCRdb cannot be tested. CDR3 length: 15 amino acids. Germline assignment: CDR1 SGDLS and CDR2 YYNGEE. CDR3: CASSVIGSRLDEQFF.

This chain uses TRBV7-9 with TRBJ2-5; the TCRdb D gene call, TRBD2, has no DNA to confirm it. CDR3 length equals 13 residues. The V gene's germline CDR1 is SEHNR and CDR2 FQNEAQ (reference sequence). The CDR3 spells CASSPEGGETQYF.

V gene TRBV28 combines with J gene TRBJ2-2; the D gene TCRdb calls, TRBD1, cannot be checked with no DNA. CDR3 length equals 14 residues. Germline V gene sequence: CDR1 MDHEN, CDR2 SYDVKM. This CDR3 is CAAWGGFNTGELFF.

This chain links TRBV5-1 with TRBJ2-3; TCRdb lists TRBD1, though no DNA is available to test this call. CDR3 size: 16 residues. CDR1 and CDR2 from the germline V gene are SGHRS and YFSETQ. CDR3 region: CASTPGQGGFTDTQYF.

J is TRBJ2-7 and V is TRBV7-9. The CDR3 totals 14 residues. Germline V lookup: CDR1 SEHNR, CDR2 FQNEAQ (reference sequence). The CDR3 region is CASSLEGYLYEQYF. Filled out from reference TRBV7-9 and TRBJ2-7, the complete variable domain reads DTGVSQNPRHKITKRGQNVTFRCDPISEHNRLYWYRQTLGQGPEFLTYFQNEAQLEKSRLLSDRFSAERPKGSFSTLEIQRTEQGDSAMYLCASSLEGYLYEQYFGPGTRLTVT.

This chain links TRBV19 with TRBJ2-1; absent DNA, TCRdb's TRBD2 call cannot be checked. Germline V lookup: CDR1 LNHDA, CDR2 SQIVND (reference sequence). This CDR3 has 15 amino acids. CDR3 loop: CASNAGTSGYNEQFF. Based on the CDR3 plus reference TRBV19 and TRBJ2-1, the full variable domain is DGGITQSPKYLFRKEGQNVTLSCEQNLNHDAMYWYRQDPGQGLRLIYYSQIVNDFQKGDIAEGYSVSREKKESFPLTVTSAQKNPTAFYLCASNAGTSGYNEQFFGPGTRLTVL.

V and J are TRBV4-1 and TRBJ1-5; the TRBD1 assignment by TCRdb is unverifiable without DNA. The CDR3 covers 16 residues. Germline loops: CDR1 MGHRA, CDR2 YSYEKL. The chain's CDR3 is CASSRKQDSVNQPQHF.

V and J are TRBV7-2 and TRBJ2-7. The CDR3 sequence is 14 residues long. The germline gives CDR1 SGHTA, CDR2 FQGNSA. The CDR3 sequence is CASSAYLGSYEQYF.

The chain carries TRBV7-2 and TRBJ1-2. There are 15 residues in the CDR3. Germline CDR1 is SGHTA and CDR2 is FQGNSA. The CDR3: CASSLAEGLLYGYTF.

The CDR3 sequence is CASSVDGSNQPQHF. This chain connects TRBV5-1 to TRBJ1-5. The CDR3 length is 14 residues. Germline V gives CDR1 SGHRS, CDR2 YFSETQ. Full variable domain (rest looked up from reference TRBV5-1 and TRBJ1-5): KAGVTQTPRYLIKTRGQQVTLSCSPISGHRSVSWYQQTPGQGLQFLFEYFSETQRNKGNFPGRFSGRQFSNSRSEMNVSTLELGDSALYLCASSVDGSNQPQHFGDGTRLSIL.